This T cell receptor (beta chain) was profiled in a study of blood T cell repertoires in COVID-19. V gave up 6 bases and J gave up 6 bases, with 11 bases separating them. Germline loops: CDR1 MNHEY, CDR2 SVGAGI. The CDR3 has 12 amino acids. Method: immunoSEQ multiplex PCR; TCRdb's copy keeps in-frame clones and lacks some. The table lists around 140,000 clones, 76% of them singletons. The sequenced sample was peripheral blood. The sequence was obtained from a woman of 80 years or more with active or convalescent COVID-19. The chain uses TRBV6-5 and TRBJ1-1, with D tentatively TRBD1 (5 bases). The CDR3 DNA reads TGTGCCAGCAGGGCGGGGGGGGCTGAAGCTTTCTTT. Its translation: CASRAGGAEAFF.